This T cell receptor beta chain derives from a study of molecular identifiers for immune sequencing clone quantification. This clonotype was seen many times. J lost 3 bases, V lost 6 bases, and 9 bases had no gene match. The CDR3 sequence is 15 residues long. TCRdb analysed the PCR reads with MiXCR anew, one entry per CDR3 protein. The profile shows about 640,000 distinct CDR3 sequences, around 20% of them singletons. Sample: naive CD8+ T cells from blood, with Jurkat cell RNA spiked in. The subset is: FACS-sorted CD8+CD4-CCR7+CD45RA+ naive T cells. The chain is built from TRBV12-3 or TRBV12-4 and TRBJ2-5; 8 bases line up with TRBD1. The TCR originated in a human donor in good health. Some libraries in this study had Jurkat cell RNA spiked in. The CDR3 DNA reads TGTGCCAGCAGACCCCAGGGGGCGCCCAAAGAGACCCAGTACTTC. Residues: CASRPQGAPKETQYF.